The 29 T cell receptor beta chains listed next were all sequenced from one sample in a study of blood T cell repertoires in COVID-19. TCRdb's table, derived via immunoSEQ multiplex PCR, lists solely in-frame clones and lacks some. The data show about 190,000 clones, 84% seen once. The sequenced sample was PBMCs or T cells enriched from blood (not recorded which). The source of these receptors is a woman aged 30 to 39 who had recovered from COVID-19.

The chain is built from TRBV2 and TRBJ2-3; TRBD1 aligns across 9 bases. Looked up from germline, CDR1 is SNHLY and CDR2 is FYNNEI. Trimming cost V 3 bases and J 12 bases; bases outside gene matches: 13. CDR3 length: 15 residues. The CDR3, as DNA: TGTGCCAGCAGTGATCTCGGAGCCGGGACAGGGCGTCAGTATTTT. This translates into CASSDLGAGTGRQYF.

The chain recombines TRBV19 with TRBJ1-1; 9 nucleotides agree with TRBD1. V dropped 9 bases and J dropped 5; count of bases not matched to a gene: 7. The CDR3 contains 13 residues. The germline gives CDR1 LNHDA, CDR2 SQIVND (reference sequence). CDR3 nucleotide sequence: TGTGCCAGCCTGGACAGGGGAAGAACTGAAGCTTTCTTT. Its translation: CASLDRGRTEAFF.

J is TRBJ2-2 and V is TRBV11-2, with 9 bases matching TRBD1. Germline CDR1 is SGHAT and CDR2 is FQNNGV. The CDR3 loop spans 19 amino acids. J gave up 5 bases and V 1 base, and 14 bases lay outside the gene matches. CDR3 amino acids: CASSLGKASGQGRTGELFF. The DNA for the CDR3 is TGTGCCAGCAGCTTAGGTAAAGCTTCCGGACAGGGGAGAACCGGGGAGCTGTTTTTT.

The V gene is TRBV28, the J gene TRBJ1-4, with D perhaps matching TRBD1 (5 bases). The CDR3 is 19 amino acids. Germline V CDR1 and CDR2: MDHEN, SYDVKM. Deletions cut 5 bases from V and 1 base from J, with 23 bases between. The CDR3 sequence is CASSTYPGRVDGTNEKLFF. The CDR3, as DNA: TGTGCCAGCAGTACCTACCCCGGCAGGGTGGACGGAACTAATGAAAAACTGTTTTTT.

The chain recombines TRBV14 with TRBJ2-1; 12 nucleotides align to TRBD2. CDR3 length: 17 residues. V trimming: 1 base; J trimming: 7 bases; junction bases outside the gene matches: 8. CDR1 and CDR2 from the germline V gene are SGHDN and FVKESK. The CDR3 bases are TGTGCCAGCAGCCAAGGCGGGGGACTAGCGGGTTATAATGAGCAGTTCTTC. Its translation is CASSQGGGLAGYNEQFF.

V gene TRBV9 combines with J gene TRBJ2-2; 10 positions agree with TRBD2. The CDR3 runs to 24 residues. V lost 2 bases to trimming and J lost 0 bases; unmatched junction nucleotides: 25. Germline V gives CDR1 SGDLS, CDR2 YYNGEE. The CDR3 region has the DNA TGTGCCAGCAGCGTCCCCCGGGCGCCCCAGGGGGCTAGCGGGAGTGGCCCGAACACCGGGGAGCTGTTTTTT. Translated: CASSVPRAPQGASGSGPNTGELFF.

The chain links TRBV6-5 to TRBJ2-2, with 8 bases fitting TRBD2. CDR3 length: 13 residues. Looked up from germline, CDR1 is MNHEY and CDR2 is SVGAGI. Germline trimming cut 6 bases from V and 5 bases from J; bases unmatched to any gene: 2. CDR3 residues: CASRPGGTGELFF. The CDR3 nucleotides are TGTGCCAGCAGGCCGGGAGGGACCGGGGAGCTGTTTTTT.

J is TRBJ2-1 and V is TRBV10-3; TRBD2 matches at 9 bases. In germline, CDR1 is ENHRY, CDR2 SYGVKD. The ends lost 2 bases at V and 8 bases at J; junction bases unmatched: 7. CDR3 length: 15 residues. This CDR3 is CAISELLAGSDEQFF. Here the CDR3 DNA reads TGTGCCATCAGTGAGCTCCTAGCGGGATCGGATGAGCAGTTCTTC.

The chain links TRBV29-1 to TRBJ2-7; D might be TRBD2 (7 bases). CDR1 SQVTM and CDR2 ANQGSEA come from the germline V gene. Trimming cost V 1 base and J 2 bases, with 30 bases left between them. The CDR3 totals 20 residues. CDR3 sequence (DNA): TGCAGCGTTGAAGGCATCCTCGAAAGGGGGGGCCGGCGGAATACCTACGAGCAGTACTTC. Protein: CSVEGILERGGRRNTYEQYF.

Turning to this clone: Other DNA sequences in the same sample also yield this CDR3. CDR3 protein: CSVGQGGETQYF. The CDR3 nucleotides read TGCAGCGTTGGACAGGGGGGAGAGACCCAGTACTTC. The chain joins TRBV29-1 to TRBJ2-5, with 9 bases aligning to TRBD1. The germline gives CDR1 SQVTM, CDR2 ANQGSEA. V was clipped by 4 bases and J by 4 bases; unmatched bases: 1. This CDR3 contains 12 residues.

The chain has TRBV27 and TRBJ2-1, with TRBD2 matching over 12 bases. The CDR3 totals 13 residues. CDR1 and CDR2 (germline): MNHEY, SMNVEV (reference sequence). V was clipped by 7 bases and J by 8 bases; unmatched bases: 3. CDR3 loop: CASTLAGGYEQFF. CDR3 in DNA: TGTGCCAGCACACTAGCGGGAGGATATGAGCAGTTCTTC.

The chain couples TRBV5-6 to TRBJ2-3; unclear D gene. This CDR3 comprises 13 residues. The V gene lost 3 bases and the J gene lost 5 bases, with 10 bases spanning the gap. Germline lookup yields CDR1 SGHDT and CDR2 YYEEEE. This chain's CDR3 is CASSSRHKDTQYF. CDR3 nucleotides: TGTGCCAGCAGCTCACGACACAAAGATACGCAGTATTTT.

The rearrangement joins TRBV18 to TRBJ1-3; D gene unclear. This CDR3 comprises 16 residues. The germline V gene encodes CDR1 KGHSH and CDR2 LQKENI. Trimming took 1 base from V and 0 from J, leaving 10 bases between them. CDR3: CASSPLDLNSGNTIYF. The CDR3 coding sequence is TGTGCCAGCTCACCACTCGACTTAAACTCTGGAAACACCATATATTTT.

The chain is built from TRBV11-2 and TRBJ1-4; maybe TRBD1 (5 bases). The V end lost 2 bases, the J end lost 2 bases, and 9 bases lay between the germline ends. The CDR3 has 15 amino acids. Germline V gene lookup returns CDR1 SGHAT and CDR2 FQNNGV. The CDR3 region is CASSLQGFTNEKLFF. In DNA, the CDR3 is TGTGCCAGCAGCTTACAGGGTTTCACTAATGAAAAACTGTTTTTT.

The genes are TRBV1 and TRBJ1-5; TRBD1 reflects the table's D call only, with no check against the DNA. TRBV1 is shown as a pseudogene. This CDR3 is 14 amino acids long. CDR3 in amino acids: CTTGTGFVNQPQHF. DNA of the CDR3: TGCACCACCGGGACAGGGTTTGTCAATCAGCCCCAGCATTTT.

This clone was recorded a few times. This chain connects TRBV28 to TRBJ2-7; a possible D gene is TRBD2 (6 bases). V was pared by 2 bases and J by 3 bases, with 11 bases between. Germline V gives CDR1 MDHEN, CDR2 SYDVKM. The CDR3 extends over 14 amino acids. CDR3 sequence (DNA): TGTGCCAGCAGTTTACTGGGCGGGAACTACGAGCAGTACTTC. Encoded protein: CASSLLGGNYEQYF.

This clone was recorded once. The rearrangement joins TRBV28 to TRBJ2-1, with a weak D call TRBD1 (6 bases). This CDR3 comprises 12 residues. V was trimmed by 10 bases and J by 4 bases, leaving 11 bases between them. CDR1 is MDHEN, CDR2 SYDVKM, per germline. For the CDR3, the DNA is TGTGCCATCCAGCAGGGGTACAATGAGCAGTTCTTC. Amino acid sequence: CAIQQGYNEQFF.

The rearrangement links TRBV5-1 to TRBJ1-4; 7 nucleotides agree with TRBD1. With 1 base clipped from V and 3 bases from J, the junction kept 3 bases outside the gene matches. Germline V lookup: CDR1 SGHRS, CDR2 YFSETQ. The CDR3 has 15 amino acids. This CDR3 is CASSLLDRPNEKLFF. The CDR3 DNA reads as TGCGCCAGCAGCTTGCTGGACAGGCCTAATGAAAAACTGTTTTTT.

V gene TRBV3-1 (or the pseudogene TRBV3-2) combines with J gene TRBJ2-5; 8 bases fit TRBD2. The CDR3 totals 15 residues. The V gene end was trimmed by 4 bases and the J gene end by 4 bases; junction bases not matched to a gene: 8. Germline assignment: CDR1 LGHDT and CDR2 YNNKEL (reference sequence). The CDR3 is CASSRPLGLGETQYF. The CDR3 nucleotides are TGTGCCAGCAGCCGACCTTTGGGACTAGGAGAGACCCAGTACTTC.

The chain employs TRBV7-9 and TRBJ2-2; 8 bases match TRBD1. Per germline, CDR1 SEHNR and CDR2 FQNEAQ (reference sequence). J gave up 6 bases and V 7 bases, and 7 bases lay outside the gene matches. The CDR3 spans 14 residues. The CDR3 DNA sequence: TGTGCCAGCAAGACAGGGGTGGGATCCGGGGAGCTGTTTTTT. Protein sequence: CASKTGVGSGELFF.

Notes on this clone: This sample includes further DNA sequences coding for the same CDR3. J is TRBJ1-2 and V is TRBV10-3, with a tentative D call TRBD1 (6 bases). V was cut by 3 bases and J by 5 bases, with 10 bases left in between. Germline V lookup: CDR1 ENHRY, CDR2 SYGVKD. The CDR3 spans 13 residues. CDR3 nucleotides: TGTGCCATCAGTGACGACCAGGGGTATGGCTACACCTTC. This gives the protein CAISDDQGYGYTF.

J is TRBJ1-1 and V is TRBV3-1 (or the pseudogene TRBV3-2); D perhaps matches TRBD1 (6 bases). Deletions cut 0 bases from V and 9 bases from J, with 8 bases between. Germline V gives CDR1 LGHDT, CDR2 YNNKEL (reference sequence). The CDR3 totals 12 residues. The CDR3 DNA is TGTGCCAGCAGCCAAGAAACAGGGAAAGCTTTCTTT. It translates to CASSQETGKAFF.

The V call is TRBV5-1, the J call TRBJ1-4; TRBD1 matches 8 bases. The CDR3 runs 13 residues. Germline CDR1 reads SGHRS; CDR2 reads YFSETQ. After removal of 5 bases from V and 7 bases from J, the junction contained 4 bases not matched to a gene. DNA for the CDR3: TGCGCCAGCAGGGACAGGGAGGGTGAAAAACTGTTTTTT. Protein: CASRDREGEKLFF.

The V and J genes are TRBV28 and TRBJ2-5; no definite D call. Germline lookup yields CDR1 MDHEN and CDR2 SYDVKM. V was clipped by 6 bases and J by 5 bases, with 13 bases between them. This CDR3 comprises 13 residues. CDR3 in amino acids: CASSLPLWETQYF. The CDR3 region has the DNA TGTGCCAGCAGCCTACCCTTATGGGAGACCCAGTACTTC.

This clone was seen only a few times. The V gene is TRBV5-1, the J gene TRBJ1-3; D is undetermined. CDR1 and CDR2 (germline): SGHRS, YFSETQ. Trimming pared 2 bases from V and 0 bases from J, leaving 6 bases between. The CDR3 covers 14 residues. The CDR3 region has the DNA TGCGCCAGCAGCTTAACAGACTCTGGAAACACCATATATTTT. Protein product: CASSLTDSGNTIYF.

In DNA, the CDR3 is TGCGCCAGCAGTTTTCCGGGACAGGGGTTAGGTGGCTACACCTTC. Its translation: CASSFPGQGLGGYTF. The gene calls are TRBV5-1 and TRBJ1-2; 10 bases map to TRBD1. With V trimmed by 5 bases and J by 7 bases, 11 bases remained unmatched. CDR3 length: 15 residues. CDR1 is SGHRS, CDR2 YFSETQ, per germline.

The rearrangement uses TRBV4-1 and TRBJ2-7, with 9 bases identical to TRBD2. The ends lost 1 base at V and 4 bases at J; junction bases unmatched: 11. CDR1 MGHRA and CDR2 YSYEKL come from the germline V gene. This CDR3 region has 17 residues. This chain's CDR3 is CASSQVSVAGAGYEQYF. DNA for the CDR3: TGCGCCAGCAGCCAAGTCTCCGTAGCGGGAGCAGGGTACGAGCAGTACTTC.

The chain couples TRBV18 to TRBJ1-1, with unresolved D. CDR1 and CDR2 (germline): KGHSH, LQKENI. The CDR3 length is 13 residues. V lost 6 bases to trimming and J lost 3 bases, with 11 bases between them. CDR3 in amino acids: CASSQIRDTEAFF. The CDR3 region has the DNA TGTGCCAGCTCCCAAATTCGGGACACTGAAGCTTTCTTT. The whole variable domain, filled in from reference TRBV18 and TRBJ1-1, reads NAGVMQNPRHLVRRRGQEARLRCSPMKGHSHVYWYRQLPEEGLKFMVYLQKENIIDESGMPKERFSAEFPKEGPSILRIQQVVRGDSAAYFCASSQIRDTEAFFGQGTRLTVV.

The genes are TRBV28 and TRBJ1-1, with D uncertain. Trimming took off 7 bases at V and 6 bases at J, with 12 bases between the two ends. This CDR3 contains 12 residues. CDR1 and CDR2 (germline): MDHEN, SYDVKM. CDR3 residues: CASTPGIPEAFF. CDR3 coding DNA: TGTGCCAGCACTCCGGGTATCCCTGAAGCTTTCTTT. Full variable domain (remainder filled in from reference TRBV28 and TRBJ1-1): DVKVTQSSRYLVKRTGEKVFLECVQDMDHENMFWYRQDPGLGLRLIYFSYDVKMKEKGDIPEGYSVSREKKERFSLILESASTNQTSMYLCASTPGIPEAFFGQGTRLTVV.